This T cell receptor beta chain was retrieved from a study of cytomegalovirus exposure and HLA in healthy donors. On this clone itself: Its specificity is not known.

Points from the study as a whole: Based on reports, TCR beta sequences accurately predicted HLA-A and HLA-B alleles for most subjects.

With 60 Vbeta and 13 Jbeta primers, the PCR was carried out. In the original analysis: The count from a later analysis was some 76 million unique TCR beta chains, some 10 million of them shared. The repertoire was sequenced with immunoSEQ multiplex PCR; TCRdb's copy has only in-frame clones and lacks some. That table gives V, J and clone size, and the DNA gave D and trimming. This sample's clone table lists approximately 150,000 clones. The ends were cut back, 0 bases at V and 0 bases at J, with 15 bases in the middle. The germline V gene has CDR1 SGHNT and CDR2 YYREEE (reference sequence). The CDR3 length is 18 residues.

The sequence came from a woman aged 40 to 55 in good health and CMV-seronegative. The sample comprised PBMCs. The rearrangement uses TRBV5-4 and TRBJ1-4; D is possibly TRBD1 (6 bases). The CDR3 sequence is CASSLGLGQLATNEKLFF. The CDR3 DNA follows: TGTGCCAGCAGCTTGGGCCTTGGACAGCTTGCAACTAATGAAAAACTGTTTTTT.